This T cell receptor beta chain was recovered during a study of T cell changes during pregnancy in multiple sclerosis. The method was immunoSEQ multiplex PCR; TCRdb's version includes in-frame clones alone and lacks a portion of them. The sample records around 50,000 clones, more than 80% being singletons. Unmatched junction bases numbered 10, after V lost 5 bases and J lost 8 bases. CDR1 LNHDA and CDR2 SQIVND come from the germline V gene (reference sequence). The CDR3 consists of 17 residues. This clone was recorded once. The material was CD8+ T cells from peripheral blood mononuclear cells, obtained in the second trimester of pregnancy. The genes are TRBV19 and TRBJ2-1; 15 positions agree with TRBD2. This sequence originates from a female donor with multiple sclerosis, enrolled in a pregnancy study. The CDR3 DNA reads TGTGCCAGTAGTTCATGGACTAGCGGGGGGGCTTTGGATGAGCAGTTCTTC. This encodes CASSSWTSGGALDEQFF.